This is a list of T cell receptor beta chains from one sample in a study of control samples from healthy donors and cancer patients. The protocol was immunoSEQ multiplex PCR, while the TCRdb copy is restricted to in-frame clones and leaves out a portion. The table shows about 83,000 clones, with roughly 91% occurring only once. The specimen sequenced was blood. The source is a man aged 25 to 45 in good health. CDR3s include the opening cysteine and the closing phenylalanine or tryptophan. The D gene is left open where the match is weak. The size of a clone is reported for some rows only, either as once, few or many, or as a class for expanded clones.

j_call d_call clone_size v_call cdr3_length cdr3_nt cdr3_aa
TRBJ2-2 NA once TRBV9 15 TGTGCCAGCAGCGTAGAGCCGGTATACACCGGGGAGCTGTTTTTT CASSVEPVYTGELFF
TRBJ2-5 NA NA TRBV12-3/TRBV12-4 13 TGTGCCAGCAGTTTACGCAGCCAAGAGACCCAGTACTTC CASSLRSQETQYF
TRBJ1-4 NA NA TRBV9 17 TGTGCCAGCAGCGTAGAACAAGATCGGAAGACTAATGAAAAACTGTTTTTT CASSVEQDRKTNEKLFF
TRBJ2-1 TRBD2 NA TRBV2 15 TGTGCCAGCAGCCCAGCGGGGTCGCCCTACAATGAGCAGTTCTTC CASSPAGSPYNEQFF
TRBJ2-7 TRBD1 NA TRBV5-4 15 TGTGCCAGCAGCTTCCGGGACAGGCACTCCTACGAGCAGTACTTC CASSFRDRHSYEQYF
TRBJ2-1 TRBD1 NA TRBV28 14 TGTGCCAGCAGAACGGACAGGGGGCTGTATGAGCAGTTCTTC CASRTDRGLYEQFF
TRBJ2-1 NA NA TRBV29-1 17 TGCAGCGTCGTAAGAGGCTTGGGTACCCGCTCCTACAATGAGCAGTTCTTC CSVVRGLGTRSYNEQFF
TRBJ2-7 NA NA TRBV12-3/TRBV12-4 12 TGTGCCAGCAGTCGGGTTGCCTACGAGCAGTACTTC CASSRVAYEQYF
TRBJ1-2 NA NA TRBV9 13 TGTGCCAGCAGCGCCGCTGGGGTCTATGGCTACACCTTC CASSAAGVYGYTF
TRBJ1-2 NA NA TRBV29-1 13 TGCAGCGTTCGTTTTTCAGGGTGGGGTGGCTACACCTTC CSVRFSGWGGYTF
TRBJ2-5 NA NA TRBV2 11 TGTGCCAGCAGGAGGCTAGAGACCCAGTACTTC CASRRLETQYF
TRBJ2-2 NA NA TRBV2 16 TGTGCCAGCAGTGAAGTTATGAGGCGCGACACCGGGGAGCTGTTTTTT CASSEVMRRDTGELFF
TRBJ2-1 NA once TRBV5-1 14 TGCGCCAGCAGCCCTGGGGAGAGCTACAATGAGCAGTTCTTC CASSPGESYNEQFF
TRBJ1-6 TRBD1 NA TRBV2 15 TGTGCCAGCAGAGGGACAGGGGGTTATCCGTCACCCCTCCACTTT CASRGTGGYPSPLHF
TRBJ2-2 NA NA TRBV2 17 TGTGCCAGCAGTTACCACGGCGAAAGACAGTGGTCCGGGGAGCTGTTTTTT CASSYHGERQWSGELFF
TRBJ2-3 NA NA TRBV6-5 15 TGTGCCAGCAGTTACTACAGGGAAGGGCATGATACGCAGTATTTT CASSYYREGHDTQYF
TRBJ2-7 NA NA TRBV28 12 TGTGCCAGCAGCAGAGCCTCCTACGAGCAGTACTTC CASSRASYEQYF
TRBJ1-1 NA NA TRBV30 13 TGTGCCTGGAGTGTGACAAGGAACACTGAAGCTTTCTTT CAWSVTRNTEAFF
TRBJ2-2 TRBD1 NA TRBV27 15 TGTGCCAGCAGTTGGGGACAGGGGGCTACCGGGGAGCTGTTTTTT CASSWGQGATGELFF
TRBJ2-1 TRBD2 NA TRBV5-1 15 TGCGCCAGCAGCTTGACTAGCGGAGCCTACAATGAGCAGTTCTTC CASSLTSGAYNEQFF
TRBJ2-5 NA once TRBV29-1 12 TGCAGCGTTGGGGGGGCCGGAGAGACCCAGTACTTC CSVGGAGETQYF
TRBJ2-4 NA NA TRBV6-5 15 TGTGCCAGCAGTTACTCCAGCGGAGTGGATGGCATTCAGTACTTC CASSYSSGVDGIQYF
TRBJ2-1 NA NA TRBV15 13 TGTGCCACCAGGCCGGGGGCCTACAATGAGCAGTTCTTC CATRPGAYNEQFF
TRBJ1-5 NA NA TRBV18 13 TGTGCCAGCTCACCATTGAGCGATCAGCCCCAGCATTTT CASSPLSDQPQHF
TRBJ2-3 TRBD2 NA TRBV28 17 TGTGCCAGCAGGACGATCGGACTAGCGGGGAACACAGATACGCAGTATTTT CASRTIGLAGNTDTQYF
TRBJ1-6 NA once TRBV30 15 TGTGCCTGGGAAGGGACCGCGGGTAAAAATTCACCCCTCCACTTT CAWEGTAGKNSPLHF
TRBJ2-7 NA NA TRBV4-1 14 TGCGCCAGCAGCCAAGTAGGCACGACGGGCGAGCAGTACTTC CASSQVGTTGEQYF
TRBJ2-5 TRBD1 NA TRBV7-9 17 TGTGCCAGCAGCTCAAATCAGGGACAGGGTGGTACGGAGACCCAGTACTTC CASSSNQGQGGTETQYF
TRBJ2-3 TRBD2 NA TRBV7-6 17 TGTGCCAGCAGCTTAGGTATTAGCGGGAGAAGTACAGATACGCAGTATTTT CASSLGISGRSTDTQYF
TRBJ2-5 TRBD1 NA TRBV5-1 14 TGCGCCAGCAGCTTAGGCAGGGGGCTAGAGACCCAGTACTTC CASSLGRGLETQYF
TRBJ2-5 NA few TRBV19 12 TGTGCCAGTAGCAGGGCCGGGGAGACCCAGTACTTC CASSRAGETQYF
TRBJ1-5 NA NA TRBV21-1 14 TGTGCCAGCAGCAAAGGTCGGGATGGTCAGCCCCAGCATTTT CASSKGRDGQPQHF
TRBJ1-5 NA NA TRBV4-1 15 TGCGCCAGCAGCCATCGAATCTATAGCAATCAGCCCCAGCATTTT CASSHRIYSNQPQHF
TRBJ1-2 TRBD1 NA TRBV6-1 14 TGTGCCAGCAGTGAAGGGGGACAGGACTATGGCTACACCTTC CASSEGGQDYGYTF
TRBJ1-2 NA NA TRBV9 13 TGTGCCAGCAGCGTAGGGTCCGATTATGGCTACACCTTC CASSVGSDYGYTF
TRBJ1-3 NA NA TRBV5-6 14 TGTGCCAGCAGCTTGTGGGTCTCTGGAAACACCATATATTTT CASSLWVSGNTIYF
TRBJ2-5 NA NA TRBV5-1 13 TGCGCCAGCAGCTGGCTTGGGGCCGAGACCCAGTACTTC CASSWLGAETQYF
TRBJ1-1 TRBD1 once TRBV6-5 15 TGTGCCAGCAGTCAGGGGGGGAACGGGAACACTGAAGCTTTCTTT CASSQGGNGNTEAFF
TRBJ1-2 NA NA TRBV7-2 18 TGTGCCAGCAGCTTATTAGGGAGGGGGGAAGGCGGGCATGGTGGCTACACCTTC CASSLLGRGEGGHGGYTF
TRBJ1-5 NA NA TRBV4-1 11 TGCGCCAGCAGCCAGGGTCGGGGCCAGCATTTT CASSQGRGQHF
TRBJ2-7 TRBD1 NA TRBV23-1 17 TGCGCCAGCGTCCTTCGGGATCGGGACAGGCCATCCTACGAGCAGTACTTC CASVLRDRDRPSYEQYF
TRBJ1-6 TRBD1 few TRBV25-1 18 TGTGCCAGCAGTGAATCGGGGACAGGGGGCGGGTTGAATTCACCCCTCCACTTT CASSESGTGGGLNSPLHF
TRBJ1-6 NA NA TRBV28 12 TGTGCCAGCAGCTCGACGGATTCACCCCTCCACTTT CASSSTDSPLHF
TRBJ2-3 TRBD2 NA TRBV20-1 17 TGCAGTGCTAGTGGGGGGAGGACTAGCGGGAGTGCAGATACGCAGTATTTT CSASGGRTSGSADTQYF
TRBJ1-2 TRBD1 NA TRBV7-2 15 TGTGCCAGCAGCTTAGGAACAGGGGACCCGGGAGGCTACACCTTC CASSLGTGDPGGYTF
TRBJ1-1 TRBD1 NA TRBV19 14 TGTGCCAGTAGTATAACAGGGGTGAGGACTGAAGCTTTCTTT CASSITGVRTEAFF
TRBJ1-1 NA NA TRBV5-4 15 TGTGCCAGCAGCCAGGGACCCGGGGGTAACACTGAAGCTTTCTTT CASSQGPGGNTEAFF
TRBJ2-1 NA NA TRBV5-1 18 TGCGCCAGCAGCCAGCCCTCAACAGACCCGGATCACGACAATGAGCAGTTCTTC CASSQPSTDPDHDNEQFF
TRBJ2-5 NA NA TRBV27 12 TGTGCCAGCAGTAAGGGTCGGGAGACCCAGTACTTC CASSKGRETQYF
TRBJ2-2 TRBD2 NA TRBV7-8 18 TGTGCCAGCAGCCCGGGACTAGCGGGGGGCCCGAACACCGGGGAGCTGTTTTTT CASSPGLAGGPNTGELFF
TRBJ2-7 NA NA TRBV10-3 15 TGTGCCATCAGGACCCGACAGGAACTCTCCTACGAGCAGTACTTC CAIRTRQELSYEQYF
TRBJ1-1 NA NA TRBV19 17 TGTGCCAGTAGTATACGGACAGTGGAGGTCATGAACACTGAAGCTTTCTTT CASSIRTVEVMNTEAFF
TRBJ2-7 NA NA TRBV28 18 TGTGCCAGCAGTTTAGTAGGTGGCCAGGGAGGGACAAGGAACGAGCAGTACTTC CASSLVGGQGGTRNEQYF
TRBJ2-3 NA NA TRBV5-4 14 TGTGCCAGCAGCTTCCAGCGGAACACAGATACGCAGTATTTT CASSFQRNTDTQYF